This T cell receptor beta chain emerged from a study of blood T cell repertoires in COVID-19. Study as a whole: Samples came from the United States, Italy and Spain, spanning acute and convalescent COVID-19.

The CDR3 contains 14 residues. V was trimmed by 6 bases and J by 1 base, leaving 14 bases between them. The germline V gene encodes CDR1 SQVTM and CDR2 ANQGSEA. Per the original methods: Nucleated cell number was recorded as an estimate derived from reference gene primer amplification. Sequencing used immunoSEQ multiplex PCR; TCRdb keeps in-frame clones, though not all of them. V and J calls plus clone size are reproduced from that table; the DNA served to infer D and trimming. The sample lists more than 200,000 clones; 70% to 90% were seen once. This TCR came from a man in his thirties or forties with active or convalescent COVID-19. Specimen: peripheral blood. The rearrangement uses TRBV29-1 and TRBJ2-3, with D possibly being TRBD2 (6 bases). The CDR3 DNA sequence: TGCAGCGTAGGCCGAACGGGGGGCACAGATACGCAGTATTTT. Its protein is CSVGRTGGTDTQYF.